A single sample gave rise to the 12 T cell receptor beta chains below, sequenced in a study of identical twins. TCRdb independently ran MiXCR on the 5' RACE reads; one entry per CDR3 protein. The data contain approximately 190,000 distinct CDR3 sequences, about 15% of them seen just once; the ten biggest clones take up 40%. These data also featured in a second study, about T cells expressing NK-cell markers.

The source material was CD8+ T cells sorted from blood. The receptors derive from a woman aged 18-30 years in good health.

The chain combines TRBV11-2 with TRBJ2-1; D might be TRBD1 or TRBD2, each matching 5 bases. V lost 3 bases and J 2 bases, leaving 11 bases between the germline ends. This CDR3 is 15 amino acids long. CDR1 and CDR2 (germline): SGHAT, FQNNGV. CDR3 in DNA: TGTGCCAGCAGCTTCATGAGGGGACCCTACAATGAGCAGTTCTTC. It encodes CASSFMRGPYNEQFF.

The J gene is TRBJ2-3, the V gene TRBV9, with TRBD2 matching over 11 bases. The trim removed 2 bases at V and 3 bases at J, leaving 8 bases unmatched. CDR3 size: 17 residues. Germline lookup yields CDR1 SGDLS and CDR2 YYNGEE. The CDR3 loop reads CASSVSGGAGITDTQYF. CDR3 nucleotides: TGTGCCAGCAGCGTTAGCGGGGGGGCCGGGATTACAGATACGCAGTATTTT.

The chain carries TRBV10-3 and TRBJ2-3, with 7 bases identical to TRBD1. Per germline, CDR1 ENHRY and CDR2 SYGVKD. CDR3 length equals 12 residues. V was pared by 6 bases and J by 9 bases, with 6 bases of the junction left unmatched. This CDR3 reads CAIRDRMETQYF. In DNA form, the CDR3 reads TGTGCCATCAGGGACAGGATGGAGACGCAGTATTTT.

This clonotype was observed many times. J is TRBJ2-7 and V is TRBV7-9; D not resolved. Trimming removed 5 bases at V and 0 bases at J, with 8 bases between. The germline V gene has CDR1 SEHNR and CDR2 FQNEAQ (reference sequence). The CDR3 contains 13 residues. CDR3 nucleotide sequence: TGTGCCAGCAGCCCCGACACCTCCTACGAGCAGTACTTC. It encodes CASSPDTSYEQYF.

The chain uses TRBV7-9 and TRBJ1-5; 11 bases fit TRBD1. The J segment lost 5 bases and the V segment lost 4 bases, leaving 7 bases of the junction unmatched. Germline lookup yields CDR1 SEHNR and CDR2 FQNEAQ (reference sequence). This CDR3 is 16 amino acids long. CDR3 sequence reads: CASSSVPGQGDQPQHF. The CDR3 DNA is TGTGCCAGCAGCTCCGTACCGGGACAGGGGGATCAGCCCCAGCATTTT. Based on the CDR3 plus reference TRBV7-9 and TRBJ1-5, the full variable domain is DTGVSQNPRHKITKRGQNVTFRCDPISEHNRLYWYRQTLGQGPEFLTYFQNEAQLEKSRLLSDRFSAERPKGSFSTLEIQRTEQGDSAMYLCASSSVPGQGDQPQHFGDGTRLSIL.

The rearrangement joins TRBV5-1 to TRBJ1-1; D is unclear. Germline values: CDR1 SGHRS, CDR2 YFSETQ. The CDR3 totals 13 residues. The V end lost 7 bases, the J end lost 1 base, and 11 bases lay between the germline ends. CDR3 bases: TGCGCCAGCGGTGGTGATTCGAACACTGAAGCTTTCTTT. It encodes CASGGDSNTEAFF.

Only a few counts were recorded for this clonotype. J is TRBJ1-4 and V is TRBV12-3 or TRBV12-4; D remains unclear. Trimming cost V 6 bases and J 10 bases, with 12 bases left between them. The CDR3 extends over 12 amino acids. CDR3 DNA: TGTGCCAGCAGCTCAGACCCGGGAAAACTGTTTTTT. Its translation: CASSSDPGKLFF.

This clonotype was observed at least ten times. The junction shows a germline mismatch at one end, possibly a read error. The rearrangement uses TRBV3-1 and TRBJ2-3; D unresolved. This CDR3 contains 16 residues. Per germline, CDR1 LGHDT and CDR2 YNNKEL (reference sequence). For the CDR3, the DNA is TGTGCCAGCACCCAAAGCGTCGGACGGCTCACAGATACGCAGTATTTT. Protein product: CASTQSVGRLTDTQYF.

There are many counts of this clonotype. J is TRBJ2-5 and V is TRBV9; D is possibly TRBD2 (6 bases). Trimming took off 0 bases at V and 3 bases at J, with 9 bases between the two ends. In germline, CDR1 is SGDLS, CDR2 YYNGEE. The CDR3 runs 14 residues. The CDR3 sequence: CASSVGWGEETQYF. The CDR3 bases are TGTGCCAGCAGCGTAGGCTGGGGGGAAGAGACCCAGTACTTC.

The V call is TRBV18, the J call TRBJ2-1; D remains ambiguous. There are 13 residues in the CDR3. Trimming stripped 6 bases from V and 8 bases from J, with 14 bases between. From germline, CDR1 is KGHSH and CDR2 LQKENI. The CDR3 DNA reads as TGTGCCAGCTCGCTTCGGGTAGGCGATGAGCAGTTCTTC. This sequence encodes CASSLRVGDEQFF.

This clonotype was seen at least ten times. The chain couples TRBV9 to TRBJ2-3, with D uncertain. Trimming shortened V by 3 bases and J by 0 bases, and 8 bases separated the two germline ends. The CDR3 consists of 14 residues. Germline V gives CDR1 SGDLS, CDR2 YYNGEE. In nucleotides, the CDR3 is TGTGCCAGCAGCGGGACGGCTAGCACAGATACGCAGTATTTT. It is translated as CASSGTASTDTQYF.

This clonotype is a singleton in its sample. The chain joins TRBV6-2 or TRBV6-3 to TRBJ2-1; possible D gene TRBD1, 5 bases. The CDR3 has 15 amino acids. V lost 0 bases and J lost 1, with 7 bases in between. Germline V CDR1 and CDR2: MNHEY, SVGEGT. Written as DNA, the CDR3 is TGTGCCAGCAGTTACTCTGACAGTTCCTACAATGAGCAGTTCTTC. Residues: CASSYSDSSYNEQFF.